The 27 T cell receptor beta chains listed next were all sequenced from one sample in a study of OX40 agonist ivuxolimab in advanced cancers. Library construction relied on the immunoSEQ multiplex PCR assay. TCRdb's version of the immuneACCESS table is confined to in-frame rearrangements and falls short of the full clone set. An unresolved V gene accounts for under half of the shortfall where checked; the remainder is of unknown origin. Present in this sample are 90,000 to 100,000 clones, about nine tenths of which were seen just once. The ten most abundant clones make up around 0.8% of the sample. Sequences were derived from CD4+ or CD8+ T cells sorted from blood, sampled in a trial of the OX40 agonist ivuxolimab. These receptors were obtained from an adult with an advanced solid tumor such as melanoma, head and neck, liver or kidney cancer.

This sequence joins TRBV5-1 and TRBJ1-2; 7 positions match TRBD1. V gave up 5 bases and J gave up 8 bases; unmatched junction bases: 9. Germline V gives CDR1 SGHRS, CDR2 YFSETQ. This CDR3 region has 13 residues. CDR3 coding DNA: TGCGCCAGCAGTAATATCCAGGGGGACGGCTACACCTTC. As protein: CASSNIQGDGYTF.

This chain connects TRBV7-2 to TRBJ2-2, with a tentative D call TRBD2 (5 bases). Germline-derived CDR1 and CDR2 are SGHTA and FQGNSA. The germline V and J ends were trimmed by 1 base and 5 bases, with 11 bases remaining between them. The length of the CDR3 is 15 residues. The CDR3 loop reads CASSLEMRATGELFF. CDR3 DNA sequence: TGTGCCAGCAGCTTAGAGATGAGGGCGACCGGGGAGCTGTTTTTT.

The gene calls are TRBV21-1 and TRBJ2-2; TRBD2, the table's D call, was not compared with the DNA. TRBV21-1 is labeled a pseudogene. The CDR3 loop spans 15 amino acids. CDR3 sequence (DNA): TGTGCCAGCAGCAACCTTGGGGGGAGAGGCGGGGAGCTGTTTTTT. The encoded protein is CASSNLGGRGGELFF.

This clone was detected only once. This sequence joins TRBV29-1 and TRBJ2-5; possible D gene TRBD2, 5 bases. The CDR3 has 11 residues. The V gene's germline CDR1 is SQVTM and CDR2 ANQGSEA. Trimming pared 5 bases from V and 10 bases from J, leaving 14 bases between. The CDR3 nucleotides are TGCAGCGTTAGGGTAGGAGAGGGCCAGTACTTC. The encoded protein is CSVRVGEGQYF.

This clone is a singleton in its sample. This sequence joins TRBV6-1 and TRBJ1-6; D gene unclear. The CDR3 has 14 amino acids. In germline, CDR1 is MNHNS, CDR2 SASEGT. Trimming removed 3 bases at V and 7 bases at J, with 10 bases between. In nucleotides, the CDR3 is TGTGCCAGCAGTGAGCGGAACGGCAATTCACCCCTCCACTTT. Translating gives CASSERNGNSPLHF.

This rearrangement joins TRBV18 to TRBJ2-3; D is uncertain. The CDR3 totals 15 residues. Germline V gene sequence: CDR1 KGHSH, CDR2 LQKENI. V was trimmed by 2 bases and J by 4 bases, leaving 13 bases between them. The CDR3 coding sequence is TGTGCCAGCTCACCAAAAGCGCCGCCCGCAGATACGCAGTATTTT. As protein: CASSPKAPPADTQYF.

The CDR3 sequence is CASFEQGSNQPQHF. The CDR3 nucleotides are TGTGCCAGCTTTGAGCAGGGGAGCAATCAGCCCCAGCATTTT. The V and J genes are TRBV6-6 and TRBJ1-5, with a tentative D call TRBD1 (6 bases). Per germline, CDR1 MNHNY and CDR2 SVGAGI (reference sequence). Trimming cost V 8 bases and J 1 base, with 12 bases left between them. The CDR3 length is 14 residues.

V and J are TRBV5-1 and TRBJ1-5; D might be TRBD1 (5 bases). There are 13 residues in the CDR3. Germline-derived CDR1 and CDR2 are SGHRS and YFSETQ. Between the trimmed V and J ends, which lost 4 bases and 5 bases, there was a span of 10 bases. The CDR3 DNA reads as TGCGCCAGCAGCCCTGGGGGGGATCAGCCCCAGCATTTT. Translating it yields CASSPGGDQPQHF. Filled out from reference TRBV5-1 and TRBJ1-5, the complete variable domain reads KAGVTQTPRYLIKTRGQQVTLSCSPISGHRSVSWYQQTPGQGLQFLFEYFSETQRNKGNFPGRFSGRQFSNSRSEMNVSTLELGDSALYLCASSPGGDQPQHFGDGTRLSIL.

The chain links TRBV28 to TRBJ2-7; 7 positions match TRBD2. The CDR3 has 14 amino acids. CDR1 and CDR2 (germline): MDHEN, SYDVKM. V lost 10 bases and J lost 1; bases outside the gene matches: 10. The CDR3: CATLRSGDSYEQYF. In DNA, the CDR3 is TGTGCCACCCTCCGAAGCGGGGATTCCTACGAGCAGTACTTC.

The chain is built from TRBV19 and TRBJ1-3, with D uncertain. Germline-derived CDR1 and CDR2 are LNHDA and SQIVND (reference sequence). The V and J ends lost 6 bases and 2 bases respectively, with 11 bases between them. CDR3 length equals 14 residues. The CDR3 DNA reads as TGTGCCAGTAGCCCAGGAAGCGCTGGAAACACCATATATTTT. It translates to CASSPGSAGNTIYF. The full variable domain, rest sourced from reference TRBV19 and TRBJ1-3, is DGGITQSPKYLFRKEGQNVTLSCEQNLNHDAMYWYRQDPGQGLRLIYYSQIVNDFQKGDIAEGYSVSREKKESFPLTVTSAQKNPTAFYLCASSPGSAGNTIYFGEGSWLTVV.

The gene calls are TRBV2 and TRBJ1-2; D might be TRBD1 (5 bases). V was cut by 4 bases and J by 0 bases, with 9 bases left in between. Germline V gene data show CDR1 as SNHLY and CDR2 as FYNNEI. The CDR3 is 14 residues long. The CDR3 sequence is CASSAGESNYGYTF. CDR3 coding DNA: TGTGCCAGCAGTGCGGGGGAATCTAACTATGGCTACACCTTC.

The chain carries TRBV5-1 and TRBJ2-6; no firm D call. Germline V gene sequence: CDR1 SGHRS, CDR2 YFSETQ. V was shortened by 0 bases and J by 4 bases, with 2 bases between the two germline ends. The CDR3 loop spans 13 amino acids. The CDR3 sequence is CASSLVGANVLTF. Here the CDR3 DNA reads TGCGCCAGCAGCTTGGTAGGGGCCAACGTCCTGACTTTC.

The CDR3 loop reads CASSPQGGSSYNEQFF. The CDR3 nucleotides are TGTGCCAGCTCACCACAAGGGGGGAGCTCCTACAATGAGCAGTTCTTC. The V gene is TRBV18, the J gene TRBJ2-1, with D perhaps being TRBD1 or TRBD2 (6 bases each). CDR1 is KGHSH and CDR2 is LQKENI in the germline V gene. V lost 1 base and J 0 bases, leaving 10 bases between the germline ends. The CDR3 has 16 residues.

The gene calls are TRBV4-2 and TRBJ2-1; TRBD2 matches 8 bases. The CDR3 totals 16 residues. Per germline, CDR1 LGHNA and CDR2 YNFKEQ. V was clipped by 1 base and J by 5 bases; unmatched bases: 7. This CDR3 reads CASSQASGSRNNEQFF. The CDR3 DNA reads TGTGCCAGCAGCCAAGCGAGCGGGAGTCGGAACAATGAGCAGTTCTTC.

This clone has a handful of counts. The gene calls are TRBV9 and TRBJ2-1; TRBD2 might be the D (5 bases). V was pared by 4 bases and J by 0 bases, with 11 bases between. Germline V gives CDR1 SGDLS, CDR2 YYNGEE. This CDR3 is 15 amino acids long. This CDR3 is CASSIGENSYNEQFF. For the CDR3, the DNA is TGTGCCAGCAGCATCGGGGAAAACTCCTACAATGAGCAGTTCTTC.

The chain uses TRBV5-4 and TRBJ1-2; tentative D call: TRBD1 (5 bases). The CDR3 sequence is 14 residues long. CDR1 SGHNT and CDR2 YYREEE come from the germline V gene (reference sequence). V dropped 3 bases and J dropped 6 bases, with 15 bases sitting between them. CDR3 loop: CASSSGPGRDGYTF. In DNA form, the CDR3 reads TGTGCCAGCAGCTCTGGACCAGGGAGGGATGGCTACACCTTC. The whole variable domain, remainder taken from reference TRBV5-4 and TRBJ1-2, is ETGVTQSPTHLIKTRGQQVTLRCSSQSGHNTVSWYQQALGQGPQFIFQYYREEENGRGNFPPRFSGLQFPNYSSELNVNALELDDSALYLCASSSGPGRDGYTFGSGTRLTVV.

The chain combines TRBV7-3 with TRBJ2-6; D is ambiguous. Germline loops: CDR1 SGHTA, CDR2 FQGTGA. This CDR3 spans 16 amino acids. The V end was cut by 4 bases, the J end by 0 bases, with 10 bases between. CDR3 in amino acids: CASSSTTSSGANVLTF. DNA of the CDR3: TGTGCCAGCAGCTCGACAACCAGCTCTGGGGCCAACGTCCTGACTTTC.

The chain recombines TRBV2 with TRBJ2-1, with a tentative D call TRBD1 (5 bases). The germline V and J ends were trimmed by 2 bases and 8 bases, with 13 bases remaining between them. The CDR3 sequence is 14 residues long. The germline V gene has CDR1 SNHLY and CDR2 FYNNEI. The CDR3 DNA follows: TGTGCCAGCAGTGAATGGAGTCCCAGGGATGAGCAGTTCTTC. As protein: CASSEWSPRDEQFF.

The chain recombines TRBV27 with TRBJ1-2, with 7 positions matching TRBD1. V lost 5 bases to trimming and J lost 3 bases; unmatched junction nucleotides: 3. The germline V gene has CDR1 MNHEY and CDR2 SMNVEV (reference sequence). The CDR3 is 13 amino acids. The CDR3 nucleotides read TGTGCCAGCAGTCGCGGGACAGACTATGGCTACACCTTC. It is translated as CASSRGTDYGYTF.

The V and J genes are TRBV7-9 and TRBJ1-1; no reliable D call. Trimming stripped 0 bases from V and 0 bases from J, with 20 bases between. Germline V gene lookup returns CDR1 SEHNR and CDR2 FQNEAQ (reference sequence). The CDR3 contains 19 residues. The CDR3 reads CASSLAGGKSGKVNTEAFF. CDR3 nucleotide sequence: TGTGCCAGCAGCTTAGCTGGAGGCAAATCGGGTAAAGTGAACACTGAAGCTTTCTTT.

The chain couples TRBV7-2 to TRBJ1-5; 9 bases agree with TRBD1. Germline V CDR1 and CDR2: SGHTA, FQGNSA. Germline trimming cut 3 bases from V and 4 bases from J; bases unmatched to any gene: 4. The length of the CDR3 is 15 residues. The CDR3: CASSFYGQGNQPQHF. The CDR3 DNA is TGTGCCAGCAGCTTCTACGGACAGGGGAATCAGCCCCAGCATTTT.

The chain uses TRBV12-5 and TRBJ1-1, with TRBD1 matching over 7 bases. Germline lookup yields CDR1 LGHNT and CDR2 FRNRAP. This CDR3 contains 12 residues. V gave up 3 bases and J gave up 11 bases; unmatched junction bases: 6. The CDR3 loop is CASGFERGRAFF. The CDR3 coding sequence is TGTGCTAGTGGTTTTGAAAGGGGGCGGGCTTTCTTT. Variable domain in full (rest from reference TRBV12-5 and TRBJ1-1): DARVTQTPRHKVTEMGQEVTMRCQPILGHNTVFWYRQTMMQGLELLAYFRNRAPLDDSGMPKDRFSAEMPDATLATLKIQPSEPRDSAVYFCASGFERGRAFFGQGTRLTVV.

CDR3 coding DNA: TGTGCCAGCAGCGTAAGGGGACAGGGGGCCGGCACTGAAGCTTTCTTT. Amino acids: CASSVRGQGAGTEAFF. V gene TRBV9 combines with J gene TRBJ1-1; 12 bases line up with TRBD1. After removal of 1 base from V and 4 bases from J, the junction contained 5 bases not matched to a gene. Germline CDR1 and CDR2: SGDLS and YYNGEE. The CDR3 runs 16 residues.

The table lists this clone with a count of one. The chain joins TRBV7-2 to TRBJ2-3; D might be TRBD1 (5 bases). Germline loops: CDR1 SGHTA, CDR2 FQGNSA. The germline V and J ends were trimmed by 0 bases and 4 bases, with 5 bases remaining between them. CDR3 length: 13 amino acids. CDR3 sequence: CASSLAQADTQYF. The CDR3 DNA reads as TGTGCCAGCAGCTTAGCACAGGCAGATACGCAGTATTTT.

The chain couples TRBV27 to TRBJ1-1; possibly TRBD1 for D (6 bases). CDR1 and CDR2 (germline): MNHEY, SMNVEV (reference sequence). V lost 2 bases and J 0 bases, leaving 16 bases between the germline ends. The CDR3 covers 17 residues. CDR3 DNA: TGTGCCAGCAGTTTAAACAGGGCCGGCCGAATGAACACTGAAGCTTTCTTT. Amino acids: CASSLNRAGRMNTEAFF.

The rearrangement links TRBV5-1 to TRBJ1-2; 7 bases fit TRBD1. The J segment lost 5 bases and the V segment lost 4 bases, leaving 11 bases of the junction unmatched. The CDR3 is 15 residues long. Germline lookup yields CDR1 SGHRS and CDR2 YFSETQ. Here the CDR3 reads CASSPAGTVSYGYTF. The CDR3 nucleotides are TGCGCCAGCAGCCCCGCGGGGACAGTTTCGTATGGCTACACCTTC.

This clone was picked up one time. The CDR3 region is CASSYRQGGGYEQYF. The DNA for the CDR3 is TGTGCCAGCAGTTACCGCCAGGGGGGGGGTTACGAGCAGTACTTC. The rearrangement links TRBV6-5 to TRBJ2-7; D possibly uses TRBD1 or TRBD2 (7 bases each). V lost 2 bases and J lost 4, with 15 bases in between. Germline V CDR1 and CDR2: MNHEY, SVGAGI. There are 15 residues in the CDR3.